Sequencing of this T cell receptor beta chain was carried out in a study of shared clonotypes between healthy human individuals (dated by TCRdb to 2018 to 2021). Background on the whole study: A few men and two women, aged 18 to 49 years, made up the cohort. For each donor, three plates each were used for CD4 naive and CD4 memory, two plates were used for CD8 naive, and one plate was used for CD8 memory. Each donor's leukapheresis produced roughly between roughly 0.85 and 9.5 billion PBMCs. Libraries were prepared and TCR repertoires were sequenced by different laboratories using diverse techniques, in order to increase sequencing depth and limit assay-specific biases. Blood TCR repertoires of about five healthy adults were deeply sequenced to estimate repertoire size and the extent of clonotype sharing between individuals. Results and caveats for the whole study, not just this receptor: Based on pairwise subsampling, the degree of clonotype sharing among donors was expected to be affected by sequencing depth. Only blood was sampled, and tissue TCR repertoires likely differ from those in blood. Sharing across several donors was observed for about 5% of naive CD4, under 4% of naive CD8, about 2.3% of memory CD4, and about 0.39% of memory CD8 clonotypes. Larger estimated clonotype richness was generally found for naive subsets than for memory subsets. Incomplete sequencing was indicated by rarefaction of sorted-subset datasets, despite the large sequencing depth. The genetic and exposure-history diversity represented was limited by the small number of donors. Clonotypes shared by all four sorted-subset donors showed higher generation probabilities than non-shared clonotypes.

V drops 3 bases and J drops 4 bases, leaving 10 bases in between. The CDR3 holds 14 amino acids from the cysteine to the phenylalanine. The CDR3 DNA has 42 bases and is translated from base 1. According to the germline V gene, CDR1 reads KGHSH and CDR2 reads LQKENI. Using the deep immunoSEQ assay, multiplex PCR amplified TCR CDR3 regions from genomic DNA. Extracted genomic DNA from each cell subset was spread evenly across all wells of several immunoSEQ 96-well plates, with each plate serving as a replicate. For sorted subsets, around 200 ng genomic DNA, equal to approximately 30,000 T cell genomes, was loaded into each replicate PCR. The purified libraries were quantified using a Qubit 3.0 fluorometer, sized with a Bioanalyzer 2100, and then quantified again using the KAPA Library Quantification kit. A separate single-read 150-cycle Illumina NextSeq 550 flow cell was used to sequence each immunoSEQ 96-well plate. The published analysis was carried out like this. Because the immunoSEQ output included only junctional sequences and no quality scores, the filtering could not be the same as the filtering used for full-length reads. To assign V/J genes and CDR3, sequences were annotated using PyIR, a Python wrapper for IgBLAST v1.9, with IMGT germline references. Reads with weak V/J assignments (E-value above 1e-6), missing CDR3, stop codons, out-of-frame junctions, or ambiguous translated residues were removed. V3J clonotypes were defined as sequences sharing an identical inferred V gene, J gene, and CDR3 amino acid sequence. To compute the percentage overlap between repertoires, the number of shared unique clonotypes was divided by the size of the smaller repertoire. RTK rarefaction, the Chao1 estimator, and Recon v2.1 estimates of unobserved clonotypes were used to assess repertoire richness. OLGA was used to compute generation probabilities for all TCRbeta clonotypes that the gDNA method yielded from four donors. TCRdb limited this immuneACCESS table to in-frame rearrangements with V and J called. A share of clones is missing; checked studies link under half to unresolved V genes, and the rest is unexplained. The DNA gave D and trimming, while V, J and clone size come from that table. The sample table shows roughly 2.6 million clones, and just over 90% are seen once. Of the sample, roughly 0.15% is held by the ten largest clones.

Donors were healthy HIV-negative adults with no recently reported acute infections or vaccinations. Every donor was a Caucasian adult residing in Nashville, Tennessee, USA. Magnetic negative selection was used to enrich CD4+ T cells, after which naive cells were positively selected on CD45RA and the negative fraction became the memory subset. Blood was obtained by leukapheresis, after which PBMCs were separated by Ficoll-Histopaque density gradient centrifugation and cryopreserved in liquid nitrogen vapor phase. Purity and quantity of every magnetically sorted T cell population were checked by analytical flow cytometry. Genomic DNA was isolated from each sorted fraction and quantified by UV absorbance on a Nanodrop 2000c. For this clone: Its antigen is currently not known. No clone much larger than this one lies a single base away; base qualities are absent.

This TCR was recovered from a man younger than 35 in good health. Sequenced: naive CD4+ T cells sorted from blood. The cell subset or site label, as the study defines it: CD45RA+ positively selected. The rearrangement combines TRBV18 with TRBJ1-5; the D region possibly corresponds to TRBD1 (6 bases align). The CDR3 protein: CASSPAGTNQPQHF. The sequenced DNA is TGTGCCAGCTCACCTGCCGGGACAAATCAGCCCCAGCATTTT. Joined to the reference TRBV18 and TRBJ1-5 proteins, this CDR3 gives the full variable domain: NAGVMQNPRHLVRRRGQEARLRCSPMKGHSHVYWYRQLPEEGLKFMVYLQKENIIDESGMPKERFSAEFPKEGPSILRIQQVVRGDSAAYFCASSPAGTNQPQHFGDGTRLSIL.